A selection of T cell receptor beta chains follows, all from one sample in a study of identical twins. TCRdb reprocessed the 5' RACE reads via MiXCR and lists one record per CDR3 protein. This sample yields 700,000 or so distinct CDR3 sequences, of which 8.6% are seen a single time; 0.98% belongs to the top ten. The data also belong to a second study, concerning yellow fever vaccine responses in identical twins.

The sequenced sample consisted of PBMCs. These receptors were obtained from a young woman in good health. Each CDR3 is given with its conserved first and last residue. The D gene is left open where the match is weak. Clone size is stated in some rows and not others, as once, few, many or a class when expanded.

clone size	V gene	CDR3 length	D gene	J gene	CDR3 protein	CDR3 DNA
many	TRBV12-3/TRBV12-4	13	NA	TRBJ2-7	CASRRDGTYEQYF	TGTGCCAGCAGACGGGACGGAACCTACGAGCAGTACTTC
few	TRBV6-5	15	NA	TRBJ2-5	CASSYARGAGETQYF	TGTGCCAGCAGTTACGCCCGGGGGGCGGGGGAGACCCAGTACTTC
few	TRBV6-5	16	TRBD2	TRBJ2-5	CASSNRAGGIQETQYF	TGTGCCAGCAGTAATCGAGCGGGGGGGATTCAAGAGACCCAGTACTTC
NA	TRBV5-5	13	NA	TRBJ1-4	CASSLIAGEKLFF	TGTGCCAGCAGCTTGATTGCCGGGGAAAAACTGTTTTTT
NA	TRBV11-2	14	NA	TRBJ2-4	CASSLGPGINIQYF	TGTGCCAGCAGCTTAGGACCAGGGATTAACATTCAGTACTTC
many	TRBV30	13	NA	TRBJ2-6	CAWMPSGANVLTF	TGTGCCTGGATGCCTTCTGGGGCCAACGTCCTGACTTTC
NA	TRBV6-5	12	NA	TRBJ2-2	CASSQPAGELFF	TGTGCCAGCAGTCAACCGGCCGGGGAGCTGTTTTTT
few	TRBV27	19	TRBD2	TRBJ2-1	CASSLSSGGGWALYNEQFF	TGTGCCAGCAGTTTATCAAGTGGGGGAGGGTGGGCCCTCTACAATGAGCAGTTCTTC
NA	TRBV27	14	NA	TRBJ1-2	CASSLSNPANGYTF	TGTGCCAGCAGTTTATCGAACCCGGCGAATGGCTACACCTTC
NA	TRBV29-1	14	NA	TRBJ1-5	CSVGTRAGSQPQHF	TGCAGCGTAGGAACTAGGGCAGGGAGCCAGCCCCAGCATTTT
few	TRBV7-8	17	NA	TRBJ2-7	CASSLYLAEGISYEQYF	TGTGCCAGCAGCTTATACTTGGCGGAGGGAATCTCCTACGAGCAGTACTTC
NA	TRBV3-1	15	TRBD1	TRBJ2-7	CASSQGTGSPTRQYF	TGTGCCAGCAGCCAAGGGACAGGATCTCCTACGAGGCAGTACTTC
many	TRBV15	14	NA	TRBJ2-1	CATSRGSTYNEQFF	TGTGCCACCAGCAGAGGTTCCACCTACAATGAGCAGTTCTTC
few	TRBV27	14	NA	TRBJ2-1	CASRGHGGYNEQFF	TGTGCCAGCAGGGGACACGGGGGGTACAATGAGCAGTTCTTC
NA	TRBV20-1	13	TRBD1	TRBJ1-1	CSSRGQANTEAFF	TGCAGTTCTAGAGGACAGGCGAACACTGAAGCTTTCTTT
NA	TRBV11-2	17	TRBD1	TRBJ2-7	CASSGGSQGAHFYEQYF	TGTGCCAGCAGCGGTGGATCACAGGGGGCCCACTTCTACGAGCAGTACTTC
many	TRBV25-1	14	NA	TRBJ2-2	CASSVGLNTGELFF	TGTGCCAGCAGTGTAGGCTTGAACACCGGGGAGCTGTTTTTT
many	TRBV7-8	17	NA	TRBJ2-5	CASSLAKGGPRKETQYF	TGTGCCAGCAGCTTAGCGAAGGGGGGGCCGAGGAAAGAGACCCAGTACTTC
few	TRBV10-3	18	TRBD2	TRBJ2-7	CAISPLSAAGASSYEQYF	TGTGCCATCAGTCCCCTCTCGGCAGCGGGGGCTAGCTCCTACGAGCAGTACTTC
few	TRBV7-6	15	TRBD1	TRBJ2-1	CASSLLGTGGNEQFF	TGTGCCAGCAGCTTATTGGGGACAGGGGGCAATGAGCAGTTCTTC
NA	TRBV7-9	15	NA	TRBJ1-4	CASSSGIQREEKLFF	TGTGCCAGCAGCTCCGGAATTCAGCGAGAAGAAAAACTGTTTTTT
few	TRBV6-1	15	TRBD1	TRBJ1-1	CASSGTGLRDTEAFF	TGTGCCAGCAGTGGGACAGGGCTCCGCGACACTGAAGCTTTCTTT
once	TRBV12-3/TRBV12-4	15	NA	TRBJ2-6	CASRKDSPGANVLTF	TGTGCCAGCAGGAAAGACAGTCCGGGGGCCAACGTCCTGACTTTC
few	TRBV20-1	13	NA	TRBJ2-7	CSARGGDSYEQYF	TGCAGTGCTAGAGGTGGGGACTCCTACGAGCAGTACTTC
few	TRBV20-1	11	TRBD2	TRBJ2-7	CSAPRGGEQYF	TGCAGTGCGCCCCGGGGGGGGGAGCAGTACTTC
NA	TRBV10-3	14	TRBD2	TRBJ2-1	CAITVAGERNEQFF	TGTGCCATTACCGTAGCGGGGGAGAGAAATGAGCAGTTCTTC
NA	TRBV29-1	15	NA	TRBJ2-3	CSVDYLGTHTDTQYF	TGCAGCGTTGACTACCTCGGGACTCACACAGATACGCAGTATTTT
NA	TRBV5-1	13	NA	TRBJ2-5	CASTNPPGETQYF	TGCGCCAGCACCAACCCTCCCGGGGAGACCCAGTACTTC
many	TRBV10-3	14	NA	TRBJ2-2	CAIPTGENTGELFF	TGTGCCATCCCGACTGGGGAGAACACCGGGGAGCTGTTTTTT
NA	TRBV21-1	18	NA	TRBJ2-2	CASSKRLERSGNTGELFF	TGTGCCAGCAGCAAACGCCTCGAGCGGAGCGGGAACACCGGGGAGCTGTTTTTT
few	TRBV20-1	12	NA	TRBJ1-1	CSAKERVGEAFF	TGCAGTGCTAAAGAAAGGGTAGGTGAAGCTTTCTTT
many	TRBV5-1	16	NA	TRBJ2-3	CASSFDRETSTDTQYF	TGCGCCAGCAGCTTTGATAGGGAGACTAGCACAGATACGCAGTATTTT
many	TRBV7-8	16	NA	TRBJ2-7	CASSPHEQGTSYEQYF	TGTGCCAGCAGTCCACACGAACAGGGTACATCCTACGAGCAGTACTTC
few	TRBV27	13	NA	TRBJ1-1	CASSLSADTEAFF	TGTGCCAGCAGTTTATCGGCGGACACTGAAGCTTTCTTT
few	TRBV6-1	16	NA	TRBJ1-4	CASSETVQKYNEKLFF	TGTGCCAGCAGTGAGACGGTACAGAAATATAATGAAAAACTGTTTTTT
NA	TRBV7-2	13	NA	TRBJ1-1	CASSLPENTEAFF	TGTGCCAGCAGCTTACCGGAGAACACTGAAGCTTTCTTT
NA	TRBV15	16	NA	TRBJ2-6	CATSRDSRSGANVLTF	TGTGCCACCAGCAGAGATTCGCGCTCTGGGGCCAACGTCCTGACTTTC
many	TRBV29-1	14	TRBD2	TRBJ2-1	CSVQLTSGPAEQFF	TGCAGCGTTCAACTGACTAGCGGGCCTGCCGAGCAGTTCTTC
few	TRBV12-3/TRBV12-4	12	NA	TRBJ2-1	CASSLQRNEQFF	TGTGCCAGCAGTTTACAGCGGAATGAGCAGTTCTTC
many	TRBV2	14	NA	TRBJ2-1	CASSVGRRGNEQFF	TGTGCCAGCAGTGTAGGGAGACGTGGCAATGAGCAGTTCTTC
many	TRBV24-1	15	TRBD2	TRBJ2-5	CATSDRLAEEETQYF	TGTGCCACCAGTGACCGGCTAGCGGAAGAAGAGACCCAGTACTTC
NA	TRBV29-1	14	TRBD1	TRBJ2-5	CSVRGTGVVETQYF	TGCAGCGTCCGCGGGACAGGGGTTGTGGAGACCCAGTACTTC
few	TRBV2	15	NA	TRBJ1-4	CASSDWAEINEKLFF	TGTGCCAGCAGTGACTGGGCAGAGATCAATGAAAAACTGTTTTTT
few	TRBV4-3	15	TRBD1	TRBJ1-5	CASSRRQGPDQPQHF	TGCGCCAGCAGCCGGCGACAGGGTCCAGATCAGCCCCAGCATTTT
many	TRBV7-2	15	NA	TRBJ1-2	CASSPAGSMASGYTF	TGTGCCAGCAGCCCGGCAGGGAGTATGGCTTCGGGCTACACCTTC
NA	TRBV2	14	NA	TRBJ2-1	CASSGEGGLNEQFF	TGTGCCAGCAGTGGAGAGGGCGGGTTGAATGAGCAGTTCTTC
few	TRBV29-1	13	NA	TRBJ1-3	CSVHRDPGNTIYF	TGCAGCGTTCACAGGGACCCTGGAAACACCATATATTTT
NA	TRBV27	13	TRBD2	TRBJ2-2	CASSLGRGWELFF	TGTGCCAGCAGTTTAGGGCGGGGGTGGGAGCTGTTTTTT
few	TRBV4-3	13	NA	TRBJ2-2	CASSQQRVGELFF	TGCGCCAGCAGCCAACAACGGGTCGGGGAGCTGTTTTTT
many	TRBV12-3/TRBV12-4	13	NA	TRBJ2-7	CASSLAAGYEQYF	TGTGCCAGCAGCTTAGCAGCAGGCTACGAGCAGTACTTC